The sequence of this TCR beta chain was determined in a study of T cell changes during pregnancy in multiple sclerosis. V trimming: 4 bases; J trimming: 0 bases; junction bases outside the gene matches: 6. The CDR3 spans 15 residues. The germline CDR1 and CDR2 sequences are SGHRS and YFSETQ. Repertoires were generated with immunoSEQ multiplex PCR, while TCRdb's copy carries only in-frame clones and drops some. The table records some 80,000 clones, 94% of them present only once. The sequence was collected from a female donor with multiple sclerosis, enrolled in a pregnancy study. The source material was CD4+ T cells from peripheral blood mononuclear cells, sampled after pregnancy. The rearrangement joins TRBV5-1 to TRBJ2-7; TRBD1 matches 8 bases. The CDR3 DNA sequence: TGCGCCAGCAGCAGCAGAGGGACAGGCTCCTACGAGCAGTACTTC. It translates to CASSSRGTGSYEQYF.